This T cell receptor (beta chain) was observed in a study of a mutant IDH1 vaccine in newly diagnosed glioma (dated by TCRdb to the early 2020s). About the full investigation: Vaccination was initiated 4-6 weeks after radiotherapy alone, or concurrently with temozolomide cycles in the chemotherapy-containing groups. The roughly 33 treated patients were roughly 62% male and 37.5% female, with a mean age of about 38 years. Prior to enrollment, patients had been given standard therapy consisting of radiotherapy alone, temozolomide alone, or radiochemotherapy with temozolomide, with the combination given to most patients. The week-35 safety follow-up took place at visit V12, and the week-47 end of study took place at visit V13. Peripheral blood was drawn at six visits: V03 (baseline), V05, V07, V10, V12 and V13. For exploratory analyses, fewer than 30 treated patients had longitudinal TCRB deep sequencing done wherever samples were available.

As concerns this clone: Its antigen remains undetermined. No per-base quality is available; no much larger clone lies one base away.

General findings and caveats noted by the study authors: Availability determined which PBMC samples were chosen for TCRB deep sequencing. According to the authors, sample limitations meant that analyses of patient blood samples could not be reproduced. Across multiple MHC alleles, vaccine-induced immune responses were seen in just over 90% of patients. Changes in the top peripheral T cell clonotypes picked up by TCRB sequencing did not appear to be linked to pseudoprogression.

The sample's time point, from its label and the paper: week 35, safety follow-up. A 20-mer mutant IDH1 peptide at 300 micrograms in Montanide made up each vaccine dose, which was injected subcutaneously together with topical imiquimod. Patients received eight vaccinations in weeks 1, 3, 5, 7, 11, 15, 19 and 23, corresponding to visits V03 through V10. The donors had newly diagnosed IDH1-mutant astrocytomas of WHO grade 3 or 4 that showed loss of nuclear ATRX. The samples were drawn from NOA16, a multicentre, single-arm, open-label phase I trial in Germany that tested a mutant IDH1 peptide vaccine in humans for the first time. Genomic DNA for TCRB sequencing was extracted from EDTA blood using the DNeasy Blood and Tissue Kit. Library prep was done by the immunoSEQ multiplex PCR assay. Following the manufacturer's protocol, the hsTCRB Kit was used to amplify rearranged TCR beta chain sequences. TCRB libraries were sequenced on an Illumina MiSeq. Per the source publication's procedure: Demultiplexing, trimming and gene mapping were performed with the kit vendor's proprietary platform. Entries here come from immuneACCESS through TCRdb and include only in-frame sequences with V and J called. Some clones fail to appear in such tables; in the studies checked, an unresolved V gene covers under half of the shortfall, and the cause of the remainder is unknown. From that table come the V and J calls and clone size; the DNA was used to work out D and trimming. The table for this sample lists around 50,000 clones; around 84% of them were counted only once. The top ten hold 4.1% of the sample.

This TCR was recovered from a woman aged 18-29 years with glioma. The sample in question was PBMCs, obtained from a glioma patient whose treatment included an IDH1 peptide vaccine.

The sequence in DNA is TGTGCCAGCAGCCGGTGGGCGAGGGATGAAAAACTGTTTTTT. It specifies CASSRWARDEKLFF. The chain couples TRBV6-5 to TRBJ1-4; too little of a D gene remains to name it. Including the terminal cysteine and phenylalanine, the CDR3 comprises 14 residues. The entry retains the CDR3 DNA only, 42 bases that are in frame from base 1. V was cut back by 6 bases and J by 6 bases, leaving a gap of 14 bases between them. As encoded in the germline V gene, CDR1 is MNHEY while CDR2 is SVGAGI.